This T cell receptor (beta chain) was captured by sequencing in a study of OX40 agonist ivuxolimab in advanced cancers. Study overall: Cohort: around 83% men, mean age about 60, aged about 20 to 90. Partial responses were observed in three patients, of whom one had hepatocellular carcinoma and two had cutaneous melanoma.

With baseline, cycle 4 day 1, and cycle 7 day 1 as timepoints, blood was sampled. This table comes from immunoSEQ multiplex PCR, and its TCRdb copy is limited to in-frame clones, with some not included. Found here are around 60,000 clones, around 90% of them singletons; the top ten hold roughly 25%. Study-level points and caveats: No determination was made of the antigen specificity of the expanded peripheral T cells.

Of note for this clone: What it binds is unknown.

Germline assignment: CDR1 MGHRA and CDR2 YSYEKL. This CDR3 is built from 15 residues. The junction had 11 bases not matched to a gene; V was cut back by 4 bases and J by 6 bases. The chain combines TRBV4-1 with TRBJ2-7; TRBD2 matches 8 bases. The receptor was derived from an adult with an advanced solid tumor such as melanoma, head and neck, liver or kidney cancer. Sequencing was performed on CD4+ or CD8+ T cells sorted from blood, taken in a trial of the OX40 agonist ivuxolimab. The CDR3 loop reads CASSPRPGLAVEQYF. Here the CDR3 DNA reads TGCGCCAGCAGCCCCCGGCCCGGACTAGCTGTCGAGCAGTACTTC.